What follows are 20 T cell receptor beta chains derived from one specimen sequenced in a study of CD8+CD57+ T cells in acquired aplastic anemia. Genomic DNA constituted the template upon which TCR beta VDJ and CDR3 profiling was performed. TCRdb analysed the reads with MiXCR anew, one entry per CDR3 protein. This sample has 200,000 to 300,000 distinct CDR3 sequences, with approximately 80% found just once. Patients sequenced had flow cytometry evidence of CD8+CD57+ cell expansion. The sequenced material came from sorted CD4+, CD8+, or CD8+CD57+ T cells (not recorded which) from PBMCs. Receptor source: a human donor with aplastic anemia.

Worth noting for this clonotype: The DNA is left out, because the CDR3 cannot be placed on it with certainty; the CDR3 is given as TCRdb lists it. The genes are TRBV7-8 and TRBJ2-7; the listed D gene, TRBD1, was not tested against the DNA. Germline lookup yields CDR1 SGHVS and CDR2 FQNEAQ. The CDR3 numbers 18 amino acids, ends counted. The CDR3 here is CASSLAAGPAAQYFEQYV.

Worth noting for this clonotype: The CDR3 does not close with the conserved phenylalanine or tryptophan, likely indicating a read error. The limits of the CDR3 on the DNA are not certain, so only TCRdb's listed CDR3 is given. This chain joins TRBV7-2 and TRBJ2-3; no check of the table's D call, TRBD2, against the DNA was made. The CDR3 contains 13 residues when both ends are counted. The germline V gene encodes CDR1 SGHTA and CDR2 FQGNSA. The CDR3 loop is CAGQDGRETQHYG.

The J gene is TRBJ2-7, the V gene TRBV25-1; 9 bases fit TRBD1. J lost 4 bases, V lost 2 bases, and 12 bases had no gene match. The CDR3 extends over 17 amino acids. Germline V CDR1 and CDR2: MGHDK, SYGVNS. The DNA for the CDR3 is TGTGCCAGCAGTGAAGCCAAGGGACAGGGCCGAAGTTACGAGCAGTACTTC. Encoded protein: CASSEAKGQGRSYEQYF.

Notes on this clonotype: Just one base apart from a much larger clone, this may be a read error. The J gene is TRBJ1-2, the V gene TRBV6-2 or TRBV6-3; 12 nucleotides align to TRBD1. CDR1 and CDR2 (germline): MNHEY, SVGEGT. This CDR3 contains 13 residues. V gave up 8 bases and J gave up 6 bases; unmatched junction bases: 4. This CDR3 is CASGTGGLDGYTF. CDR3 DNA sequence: TGTGCCAGCGGGACAGGGGGCCTGGATGGCTACACCTTC.

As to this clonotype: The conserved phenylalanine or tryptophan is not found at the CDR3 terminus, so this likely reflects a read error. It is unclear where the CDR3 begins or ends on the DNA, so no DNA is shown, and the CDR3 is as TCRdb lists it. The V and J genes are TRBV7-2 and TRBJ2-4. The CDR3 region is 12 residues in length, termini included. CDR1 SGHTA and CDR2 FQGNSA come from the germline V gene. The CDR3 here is CASSLGGIRSFL.

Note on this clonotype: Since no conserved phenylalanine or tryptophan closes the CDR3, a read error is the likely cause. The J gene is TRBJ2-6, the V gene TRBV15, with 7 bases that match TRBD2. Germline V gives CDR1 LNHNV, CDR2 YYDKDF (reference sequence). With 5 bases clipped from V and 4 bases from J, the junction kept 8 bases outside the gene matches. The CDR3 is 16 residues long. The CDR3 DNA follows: TGTGCCACCAGCTTAGCGGGTAGCTACGGGGCCAACGTCCTGACTCCA. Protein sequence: CATSLAGSYGANVLTP.

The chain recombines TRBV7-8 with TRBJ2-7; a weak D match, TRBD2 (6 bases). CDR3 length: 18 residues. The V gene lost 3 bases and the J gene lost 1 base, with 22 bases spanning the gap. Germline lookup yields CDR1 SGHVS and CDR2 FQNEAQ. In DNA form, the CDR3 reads TGTGCCAGCAGCTTTCATTCCCCCGGGAGAGCCCTTTCCTACGAGCAGTACGTC. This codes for CASSFHSPGRALSYEQYV.

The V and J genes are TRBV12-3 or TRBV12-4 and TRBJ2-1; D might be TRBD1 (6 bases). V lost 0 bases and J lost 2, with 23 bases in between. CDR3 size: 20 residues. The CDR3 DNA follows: TGTGCCAGCAGTTTAGCCTCCGGGTTTAGGACACAGGGTCCCTACAATGAGCAGTTCTTC. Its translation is CASSLASGFRTQGPYNEQFF.

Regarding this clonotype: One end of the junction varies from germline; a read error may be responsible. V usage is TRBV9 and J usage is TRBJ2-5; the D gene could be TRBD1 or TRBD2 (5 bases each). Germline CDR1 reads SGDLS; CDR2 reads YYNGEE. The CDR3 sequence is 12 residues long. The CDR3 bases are TGTGCCGGCAACGGGGCGTCAGATACGCAGTACTTT. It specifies CAGNGASDTQYF.

The CDR3 spells CASSLSDSSGTKQFF. The CDR3 DNA reads TGTGCCAGCAGCTTATCGGATAGCTCCGGGACCAAGCAGTTCTTC. The chain is built from TRBV7-9 and TRBJ2-1; possibly TRBD1 or TRBD2 for D (5 bases each). The V gene's germline CDR1 is SEHNR and CDR2 FQNEAQ (reference sequence). The CDR3 totals 15 residues. The V and J ends lost 2 bases and 11 bases respectively, with 19 bases between them.

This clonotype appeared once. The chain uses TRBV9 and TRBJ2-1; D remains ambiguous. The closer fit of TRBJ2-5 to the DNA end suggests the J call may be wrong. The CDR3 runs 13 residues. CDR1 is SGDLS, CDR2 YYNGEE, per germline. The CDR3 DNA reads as TGTGCCAGCAGCGAAAGCTGTACCGTGGACCAGTACTTC. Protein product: CASSESCTVDQYF.

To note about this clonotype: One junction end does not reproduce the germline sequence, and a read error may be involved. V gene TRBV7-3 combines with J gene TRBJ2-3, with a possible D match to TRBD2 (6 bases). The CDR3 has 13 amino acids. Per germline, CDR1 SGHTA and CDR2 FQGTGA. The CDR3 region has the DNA TGTGCCAGCGGGGCCGCGGGAAGAGATAAGCAGGAGTTT. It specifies CASGAAGRDKQEF.

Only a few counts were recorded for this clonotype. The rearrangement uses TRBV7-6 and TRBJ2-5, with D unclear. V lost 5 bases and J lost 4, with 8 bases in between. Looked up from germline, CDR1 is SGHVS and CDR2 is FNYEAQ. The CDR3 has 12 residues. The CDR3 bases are TGTGCCAGCAGCCGAGGTGTAGAGACCCAGTACTTC. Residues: CASSRGVETQYF.

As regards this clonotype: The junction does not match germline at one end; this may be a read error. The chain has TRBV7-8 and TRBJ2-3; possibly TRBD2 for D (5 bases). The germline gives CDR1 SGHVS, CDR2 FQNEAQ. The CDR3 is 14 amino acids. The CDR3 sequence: CASSLAGANSTHHF. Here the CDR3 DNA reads TGTGCCAGCAGCTTAGCGGGAGCCAACTCAACCCACCACTTT.

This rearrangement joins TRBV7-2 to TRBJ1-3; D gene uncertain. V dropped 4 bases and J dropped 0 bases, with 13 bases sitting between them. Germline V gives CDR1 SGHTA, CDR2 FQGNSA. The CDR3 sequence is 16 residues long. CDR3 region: CASSSDWTDSGNTIYF. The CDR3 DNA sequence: TGTGCCAGCAGCTCAGACTGGACGGACTCTGGAAACACCATATATTTT.

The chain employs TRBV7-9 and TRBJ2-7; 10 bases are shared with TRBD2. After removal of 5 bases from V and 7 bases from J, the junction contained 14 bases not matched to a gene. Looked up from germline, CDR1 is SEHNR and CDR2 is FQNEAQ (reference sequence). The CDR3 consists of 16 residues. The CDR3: CASSIHSGRGNEEQYF. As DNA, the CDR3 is TGTGCCAGCAGCATCCACAGCGGGAGGGGAAACGAGGAGCAGTACTTC.

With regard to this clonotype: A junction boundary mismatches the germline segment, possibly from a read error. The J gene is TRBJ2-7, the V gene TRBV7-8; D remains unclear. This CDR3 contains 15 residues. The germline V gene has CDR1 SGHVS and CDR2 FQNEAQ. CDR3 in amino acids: CASSLVEGLVSEHYF. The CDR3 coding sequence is TGTGCCAGCAGCTTAGTGGAAGGCCTAGTCTCGGAGCATTACTTC.

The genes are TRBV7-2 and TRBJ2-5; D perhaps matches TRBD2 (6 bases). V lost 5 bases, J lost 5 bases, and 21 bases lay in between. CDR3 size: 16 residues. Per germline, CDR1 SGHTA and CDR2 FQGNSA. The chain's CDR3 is CASSVPLGGNPETQYF. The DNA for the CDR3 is TGTGCCAGCAGCGTACCTCTGGGGGGAAACCCCGAGACCCAGTACTTC.

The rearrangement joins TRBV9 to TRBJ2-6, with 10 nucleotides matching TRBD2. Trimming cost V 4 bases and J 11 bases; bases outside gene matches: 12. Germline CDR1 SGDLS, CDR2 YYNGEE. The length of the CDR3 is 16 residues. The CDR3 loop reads CASSLAGGYGDYVLTF. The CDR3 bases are TGTGCCAGCAGCTTAGCGGGAGGCTACGGGGACTACGTCCTGACTTTC.

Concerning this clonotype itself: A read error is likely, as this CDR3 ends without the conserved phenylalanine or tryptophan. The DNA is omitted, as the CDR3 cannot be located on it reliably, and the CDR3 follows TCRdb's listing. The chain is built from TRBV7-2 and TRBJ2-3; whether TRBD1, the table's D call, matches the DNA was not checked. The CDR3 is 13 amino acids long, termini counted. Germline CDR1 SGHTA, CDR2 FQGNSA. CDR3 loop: CASSFGGTEQYDG.